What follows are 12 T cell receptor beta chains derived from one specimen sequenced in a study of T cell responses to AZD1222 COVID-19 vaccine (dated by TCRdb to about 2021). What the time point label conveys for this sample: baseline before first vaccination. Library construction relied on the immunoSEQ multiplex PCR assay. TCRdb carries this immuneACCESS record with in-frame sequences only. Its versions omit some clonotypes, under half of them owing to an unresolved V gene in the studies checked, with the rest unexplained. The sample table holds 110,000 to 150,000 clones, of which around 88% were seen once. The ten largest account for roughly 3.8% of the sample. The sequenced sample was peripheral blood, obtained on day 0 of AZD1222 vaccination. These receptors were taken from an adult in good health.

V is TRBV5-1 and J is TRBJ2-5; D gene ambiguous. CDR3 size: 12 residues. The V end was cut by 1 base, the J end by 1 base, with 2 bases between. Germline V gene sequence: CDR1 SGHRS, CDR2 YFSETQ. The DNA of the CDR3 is TGCGCCAGCAGCTTGACCCAAGAGACCCAGTACTTC. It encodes CASSLTQETQYF.

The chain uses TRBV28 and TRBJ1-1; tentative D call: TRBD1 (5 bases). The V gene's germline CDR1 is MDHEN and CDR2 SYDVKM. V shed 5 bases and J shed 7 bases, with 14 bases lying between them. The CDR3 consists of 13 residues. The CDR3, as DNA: TGTGCCAGCAGTGGTCGGTTGGGGGATGAAGCTTTCTTT. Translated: CASSGRLGDEAFF. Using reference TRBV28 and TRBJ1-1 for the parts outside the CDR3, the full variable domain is DVKVTQSSRYLVKRTGEKVFLECVQDMDHENMFWYRQDPGLGLRLIYFSYDVKMKEKGDIPEGYSVSREKKERFSLILESASTNQTSMYLCASSGRLGDEAFFGQGTRLTVV.

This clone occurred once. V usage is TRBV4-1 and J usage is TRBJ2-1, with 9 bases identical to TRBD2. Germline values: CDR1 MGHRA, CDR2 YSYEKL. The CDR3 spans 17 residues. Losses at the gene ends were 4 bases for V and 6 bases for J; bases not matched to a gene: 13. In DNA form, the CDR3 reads TGCGCCAGCAGCCGATTTCCGACTAGCGGCTTTTCCAATGAGCAGTTCTTC. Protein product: CASSRFPTSGFSNEQFF.

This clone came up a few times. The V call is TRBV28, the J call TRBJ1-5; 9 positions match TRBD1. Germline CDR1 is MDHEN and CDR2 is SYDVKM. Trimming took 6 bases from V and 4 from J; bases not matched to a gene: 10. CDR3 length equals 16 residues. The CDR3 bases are TGTGCCAGCAGCACAGGGGGCGCGACCCCAAATCAGCCCCAGCATTTT. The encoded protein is CASSTGGATPNQPQHF.

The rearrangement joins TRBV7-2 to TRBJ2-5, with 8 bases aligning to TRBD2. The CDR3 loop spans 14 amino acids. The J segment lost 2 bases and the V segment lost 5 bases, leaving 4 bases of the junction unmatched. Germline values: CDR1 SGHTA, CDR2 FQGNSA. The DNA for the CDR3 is TGTGCCAGCAGCCCGACTAGCGTTCAAGAGACCCAGTACTTC. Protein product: CASSPTSVQETQYF. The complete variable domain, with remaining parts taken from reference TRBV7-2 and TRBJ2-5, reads GAGVSQSPSNKVTEKGKDVELRCDPISGHTALYWYRQSLGQGLEFLIYFQGNSAPDKSGLPSDRFSAERTGGSVSTLTIQRTQQEDSAVYLCASSPTSVQETQYFGPGTRLLVL.

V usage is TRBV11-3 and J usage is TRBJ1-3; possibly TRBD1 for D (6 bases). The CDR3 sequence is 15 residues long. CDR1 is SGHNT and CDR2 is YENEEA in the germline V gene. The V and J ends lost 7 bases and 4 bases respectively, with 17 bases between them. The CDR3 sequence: CASTPHRVEGNTIYF. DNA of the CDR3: TGTGCCAGCACCCCCCACAGGGTGGAAGGAAACACCATATATTTT. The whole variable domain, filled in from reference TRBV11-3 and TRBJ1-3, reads EAGVVQSPRYKIIEKKQPVAFWCNPISGHNTLYWYLQNLGQGPELLIRYENEEAVDDSQLPKDRFSAERLKGVDSTLKIQPAELGDSAVYLCASTPHRVEGNTIYFGEGSWLTVV.

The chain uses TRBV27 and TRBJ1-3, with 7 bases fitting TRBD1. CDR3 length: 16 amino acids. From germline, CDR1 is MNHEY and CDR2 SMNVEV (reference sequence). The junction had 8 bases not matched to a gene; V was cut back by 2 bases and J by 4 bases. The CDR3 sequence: CASSLNFATGGNTIYF. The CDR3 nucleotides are TGTGCCAGCAGTTTAAATTTTGCGACAGGGGGAAACACCATATATTTT.

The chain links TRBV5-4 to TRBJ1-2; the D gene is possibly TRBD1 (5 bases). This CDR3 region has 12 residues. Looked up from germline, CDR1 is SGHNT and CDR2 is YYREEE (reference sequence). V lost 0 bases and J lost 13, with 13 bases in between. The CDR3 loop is CASSLGDQSCTF. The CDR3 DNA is TGTGCCAGCAGCTTGGGGGACCAGTCTTGCACCTTC.

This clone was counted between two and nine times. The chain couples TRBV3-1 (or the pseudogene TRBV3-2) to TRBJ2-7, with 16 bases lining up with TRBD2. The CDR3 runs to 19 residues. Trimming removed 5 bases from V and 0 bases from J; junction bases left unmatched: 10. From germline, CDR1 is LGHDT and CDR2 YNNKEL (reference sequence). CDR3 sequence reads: CASSFLTGLAGGSSYEQYF. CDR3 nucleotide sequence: TGTGCCAGCAGCTTCTTAACGGGACTAGCGGGAGGGAGCTCCTACGAGCAGTACTTC.

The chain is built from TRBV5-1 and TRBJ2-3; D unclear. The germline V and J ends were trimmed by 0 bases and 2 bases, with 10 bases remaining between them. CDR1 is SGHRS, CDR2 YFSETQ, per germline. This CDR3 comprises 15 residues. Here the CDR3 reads CASSLAPFDTDTQYF. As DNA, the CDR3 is TGCGCCAGCAGCTTGGCACCTTTTGACACAGATACGCAGTATTTT.

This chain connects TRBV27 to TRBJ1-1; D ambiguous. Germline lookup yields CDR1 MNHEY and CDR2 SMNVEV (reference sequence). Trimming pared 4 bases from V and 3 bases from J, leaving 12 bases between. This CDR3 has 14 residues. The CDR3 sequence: CASSYRTEDTEAFF. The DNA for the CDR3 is TGTGCCAGCAGTTATCGAACGGAGGACACTGAAGCTTTCTTT.

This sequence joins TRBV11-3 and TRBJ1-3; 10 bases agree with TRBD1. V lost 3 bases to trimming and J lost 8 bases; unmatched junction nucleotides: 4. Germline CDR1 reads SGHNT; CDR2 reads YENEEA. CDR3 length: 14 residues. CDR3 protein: CASSLGGQGDTIYF. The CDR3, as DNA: TGTGCCAGCAGCTTGGGCGGACAGGGGGACACCATATATTTT.